This TCR beta chain was sequenced during a study of vaccination and CD4 T cells after COVID-19. This clonotype was observed a few times. Its specificity is not known. The germline gives CDR1 LNHDA, CDR2 SQIVND (reference sequence). V was pared by 8 bases and J by 3 bases, with 10 bases of the junction left unmatched. There are 15 residues in the CDR3. The treatment here: approximately 9-day PBMC culture with coronavirus spike peptide pools or control peptides (ViraFEST assay). Sequencing of DNA taken from cultured CD4+ T cells relied on the Oncomine TCR Beta short-read assay. TCRdb reprocessed the PCR reads via MiXCR and lists one record per CDR3 protein. This table holds roughly 8,700 distinct CDR3 sequences, roughly 23% found once.

The V call is TRBV19, the J call TRBJ2-3; TRBD2 agrees at 8 bases. The specimen sequenced was cultured CD4+ T cells from blood. This clonotype was obtained from a human donor with COVID-19. DNA for the CDR3: TGTGCCAGTCGGGCCGGCGGGGGGTTGACAGATACGCAGTATTTT. Amino acids: CASRAGGGLTDTQYF.